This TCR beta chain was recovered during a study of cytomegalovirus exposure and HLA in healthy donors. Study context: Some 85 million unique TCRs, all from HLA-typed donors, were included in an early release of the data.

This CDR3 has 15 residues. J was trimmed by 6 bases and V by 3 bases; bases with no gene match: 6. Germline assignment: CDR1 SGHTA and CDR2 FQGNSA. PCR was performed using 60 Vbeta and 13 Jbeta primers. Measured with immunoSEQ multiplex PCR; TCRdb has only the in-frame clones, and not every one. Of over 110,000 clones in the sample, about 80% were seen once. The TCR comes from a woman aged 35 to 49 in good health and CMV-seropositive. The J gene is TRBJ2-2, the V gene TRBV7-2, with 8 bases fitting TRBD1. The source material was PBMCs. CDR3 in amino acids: CASSFRTGSAGELFF. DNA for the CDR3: TGTGCCAGCAGCTTCAGGACAGGGTCGGCCGGGGAGCTGTTTTTT.